The sequence of this T cell receptor beta chain was determined in a study of T cells after yellow fever vaccination. V lost 1 base, J lost 6 bases, and 21 bases lay in between. This CDR3 is 17 amino acids long. Germline CDR1 is SGHAT and CDR2 is FQDESV (reference sequence). Overall study findings and caveats: Peaking faster, on day 5 versus 15, the secondary response was nonetheless weaker.

TCRdb fed the 5' RACE reads into MiXCR, producing one record per CDR3 protein. The data show about 330,000 distinct CDR3 sequences, roughly 8.6% seen once. For this clonotype: The antigen is undetermined.

This receptor was taken from a man between 18 and 35 years old who received the YFV17D yellow fever vaccine. This chain links TRBV11-1 with TRBJ1-1; no firm D call. Here the sequenced sample was PBMCs, taken around 45 days after the first yellow fever vaccination. CDR3 amino acids: CASSLVRDSSMSAEAFF. The DNA for the CDR3 is TGTGCCAGCAGCTTAGTCCGCGACTCATCAATGAGCGCTGAAGCTTTCTTT.